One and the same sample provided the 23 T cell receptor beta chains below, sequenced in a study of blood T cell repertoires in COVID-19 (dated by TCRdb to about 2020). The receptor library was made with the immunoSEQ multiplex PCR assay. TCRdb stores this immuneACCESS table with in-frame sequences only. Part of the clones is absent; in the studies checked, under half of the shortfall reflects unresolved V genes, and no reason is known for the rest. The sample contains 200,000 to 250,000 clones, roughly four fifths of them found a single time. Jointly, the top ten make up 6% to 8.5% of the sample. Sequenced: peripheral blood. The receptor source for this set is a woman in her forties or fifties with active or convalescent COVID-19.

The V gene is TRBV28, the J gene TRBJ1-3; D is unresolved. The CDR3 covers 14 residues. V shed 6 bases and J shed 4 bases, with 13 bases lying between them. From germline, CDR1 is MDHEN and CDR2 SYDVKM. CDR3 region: CASRPGRDGNTIYF. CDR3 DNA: TGTGCCAGCAGACCGGGGAGAGACGGAAACACCATATATTTT.

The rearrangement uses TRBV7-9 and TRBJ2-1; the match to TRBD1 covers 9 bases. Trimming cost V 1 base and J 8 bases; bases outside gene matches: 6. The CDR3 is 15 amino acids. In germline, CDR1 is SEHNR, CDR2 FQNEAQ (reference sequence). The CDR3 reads CASSLDGTGSDEQFF. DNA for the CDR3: TGTGCCAGCAGCTTAGATGGGACAGGGAGCGATGAGCAGTTCTTC. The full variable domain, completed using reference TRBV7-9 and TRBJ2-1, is DTGVSQNPRHKITKRGQNVTFRCDPISEHNRLYWYRQTLGQGPEFLTYFQNEAQLEKSRLLSDRFSAERPKGSFSTLEIQRTEQGDSAMYLCASSLDGTGSDEQFFGPGTRLTVL.

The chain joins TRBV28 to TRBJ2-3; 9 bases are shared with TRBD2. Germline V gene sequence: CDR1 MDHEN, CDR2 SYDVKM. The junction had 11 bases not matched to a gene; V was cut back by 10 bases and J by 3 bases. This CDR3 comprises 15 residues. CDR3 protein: CATVAGAAGTDTQYF. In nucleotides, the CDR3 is TGTGCCACAGTAGCGGGAGCAGCTGGGACAGATACGCAGTATTTT.

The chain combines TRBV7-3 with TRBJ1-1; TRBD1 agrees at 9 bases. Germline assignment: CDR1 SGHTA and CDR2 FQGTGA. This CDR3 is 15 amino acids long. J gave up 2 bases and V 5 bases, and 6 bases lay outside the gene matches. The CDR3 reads CASSARQGVNTEAFF. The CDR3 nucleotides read TGTGCCAGCAGCGCCCGACAGGGGGTAAACACTGAAGCTTTCTTT.

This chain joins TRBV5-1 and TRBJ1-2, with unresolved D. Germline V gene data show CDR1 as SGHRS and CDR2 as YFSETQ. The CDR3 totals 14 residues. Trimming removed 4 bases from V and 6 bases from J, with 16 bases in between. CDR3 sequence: CASSSTDFRNGYTF. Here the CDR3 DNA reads TGCGCCAGCAGCAGTACGGACTTTCGAAATGGCTACACCTTC.

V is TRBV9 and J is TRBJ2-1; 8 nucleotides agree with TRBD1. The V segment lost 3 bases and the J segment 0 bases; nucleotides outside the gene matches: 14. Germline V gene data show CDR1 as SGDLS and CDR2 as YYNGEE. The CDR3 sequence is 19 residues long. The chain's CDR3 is CASSAGQGPRPSSYNEQFF. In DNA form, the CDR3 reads TGTGCCAGCAGCGCCGGACAGGGCCCGAGGCCGAGCTCCTACAATGAGCAGTTCTTC.

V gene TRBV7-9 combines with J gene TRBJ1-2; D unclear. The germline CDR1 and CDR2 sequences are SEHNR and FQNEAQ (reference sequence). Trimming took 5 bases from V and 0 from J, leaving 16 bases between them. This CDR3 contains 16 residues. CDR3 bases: TGTGCCAGCAGCCGTTCGACTGACTCAGCTAACTATGGCTACACCTTC. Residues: CASSRSTDSANYGYTF. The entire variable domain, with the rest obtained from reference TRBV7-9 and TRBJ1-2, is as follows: DTGVSQNPRHKITKRGQNVTFRCDPISEHNRLYWYRQTLGQGPEFLTYFQNEAQLEKSRLLSDRFSAERPKGSFSTLEIQRTEQGDSAMYLCASSRSTDSANYGYTFGSGTRLTVV.

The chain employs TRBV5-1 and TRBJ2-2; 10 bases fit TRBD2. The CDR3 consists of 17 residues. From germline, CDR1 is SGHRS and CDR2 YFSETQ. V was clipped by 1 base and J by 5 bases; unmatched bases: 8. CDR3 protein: CASSLIPSGSGTGELFF. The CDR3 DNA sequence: TGCGCCAGCAGCTTGATTCCTAGCGGGAGTGGGACCGGGGAGCTGTTTTTT.

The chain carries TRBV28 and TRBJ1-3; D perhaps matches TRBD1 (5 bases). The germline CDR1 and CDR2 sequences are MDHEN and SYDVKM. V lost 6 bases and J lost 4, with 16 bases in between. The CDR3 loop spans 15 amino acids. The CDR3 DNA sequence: TGTGCCAGCAGCCCCCCAGGGAGGTTGGGAAACACCATATATTTT. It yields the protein CASSPPGRLGNTIYF.

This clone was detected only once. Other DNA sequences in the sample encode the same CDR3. CDR3 in amino acids: CASSLARVKDTQYF. CDR3 bases: TGTGCCAGCAGTTTGGCCAGGGTTAAAGATACGCAGTATTTT. V gene TRBV27 combines with J gene TRBJ2-3; possibly TRBD1 for D (5 bases). Germline loops: CDR1 MNHEY, CDR2 SMNVEV (reference sequence). CDR3 length: 14 residues. V lost 3 bases and J lost 5, with 12 bases in between.

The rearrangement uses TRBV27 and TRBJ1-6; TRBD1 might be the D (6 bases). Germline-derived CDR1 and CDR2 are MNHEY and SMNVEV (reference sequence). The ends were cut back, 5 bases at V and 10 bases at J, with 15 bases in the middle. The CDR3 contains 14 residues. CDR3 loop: CASSHRVLRSPLHF. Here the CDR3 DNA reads TGTGCCAGCAGTCACAGGGTCCTGAGGTCACCCCTCCACTTT.

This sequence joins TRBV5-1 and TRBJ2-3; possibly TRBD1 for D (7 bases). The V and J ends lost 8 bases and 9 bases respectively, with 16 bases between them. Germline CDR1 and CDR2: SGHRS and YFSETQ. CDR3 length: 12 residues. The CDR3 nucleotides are TGCGCCAGTGGACAGGAAGGGAGGACGCAGTATTTT. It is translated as CASGQEGRTQYF.

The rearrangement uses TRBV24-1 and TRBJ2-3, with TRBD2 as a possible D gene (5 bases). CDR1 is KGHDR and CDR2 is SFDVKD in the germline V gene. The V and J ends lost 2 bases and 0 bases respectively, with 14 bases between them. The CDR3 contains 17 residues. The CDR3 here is CATSDSGKPSSTDTQYF. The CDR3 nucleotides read TGTGCCACCAGTGATTCCGGGAAACCTTCTAGCACAGATACGCAGTATTTT.

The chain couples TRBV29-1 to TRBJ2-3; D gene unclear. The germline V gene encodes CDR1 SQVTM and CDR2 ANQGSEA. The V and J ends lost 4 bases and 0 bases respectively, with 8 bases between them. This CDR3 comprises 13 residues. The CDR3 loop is CSVARLSTDTQYF. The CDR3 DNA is TGCAGCGTTGCCAGGCTCAGCACAGATACGCAGTATTTT.

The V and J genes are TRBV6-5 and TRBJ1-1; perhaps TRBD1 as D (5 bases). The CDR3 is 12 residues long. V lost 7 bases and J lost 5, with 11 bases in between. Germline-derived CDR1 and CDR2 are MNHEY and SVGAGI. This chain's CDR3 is CASTQGRTEAFF. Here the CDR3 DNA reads TGTGCCAGCACCCAGGGTAGGACTGAAGCTTTCTTT.

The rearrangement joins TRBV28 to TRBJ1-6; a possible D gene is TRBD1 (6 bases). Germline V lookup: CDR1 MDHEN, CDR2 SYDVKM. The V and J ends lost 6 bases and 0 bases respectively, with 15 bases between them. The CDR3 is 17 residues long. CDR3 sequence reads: CASSRTGYSSYNSPLHF. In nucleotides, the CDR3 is TGTGCCAGCAGCCGAACAGGGTACAGCTCCTATAATTCACCCCTCCACTTT.

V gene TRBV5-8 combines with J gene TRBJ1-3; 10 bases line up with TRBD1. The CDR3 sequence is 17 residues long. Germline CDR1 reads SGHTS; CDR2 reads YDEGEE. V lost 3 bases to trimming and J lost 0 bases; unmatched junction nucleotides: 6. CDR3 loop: CASSSGTGAPSGNTIYF. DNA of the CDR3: TGTGCCAGCAGCTCGGGGACAGGGGCGCCCTCTGGAAACACCATATATTTT.

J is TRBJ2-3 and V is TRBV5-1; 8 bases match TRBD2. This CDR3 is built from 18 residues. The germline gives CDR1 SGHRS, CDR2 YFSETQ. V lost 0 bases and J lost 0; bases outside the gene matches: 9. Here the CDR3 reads CASSLGLAGRTSTDTQYF. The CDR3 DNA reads TGCGCCAGCAGCTTGGGGCTAGCGGGCCGGACTAGCACAGATACGCAGTATTTT. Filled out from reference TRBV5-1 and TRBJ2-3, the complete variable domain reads KAGVTQTPRYLIKTRGQQVTLSCSPISGHRSVSWYQQTPGQGLQFLFEYFSETQRNKGNFPGRFSGRQFSNSRSEMNVSTLELGDSALYLCASSLGLAGRTSTDTQYFGPGTRLTVL.

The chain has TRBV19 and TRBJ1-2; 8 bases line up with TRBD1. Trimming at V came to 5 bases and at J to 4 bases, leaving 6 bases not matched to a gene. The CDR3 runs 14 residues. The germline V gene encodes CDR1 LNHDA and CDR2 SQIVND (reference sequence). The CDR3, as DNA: TGTGCCAGTAGTTCCACAGGGGGGACCTATGGCTACACCTTC. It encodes CASSSTGGTYGYTF.

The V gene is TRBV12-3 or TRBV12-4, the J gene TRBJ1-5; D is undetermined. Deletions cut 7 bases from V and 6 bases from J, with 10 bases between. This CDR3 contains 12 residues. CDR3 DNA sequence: TGTGCCAGCACCCGGGTGGGTCAGCCCCAGCATTTT. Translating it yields CASTRVGQPQHF.

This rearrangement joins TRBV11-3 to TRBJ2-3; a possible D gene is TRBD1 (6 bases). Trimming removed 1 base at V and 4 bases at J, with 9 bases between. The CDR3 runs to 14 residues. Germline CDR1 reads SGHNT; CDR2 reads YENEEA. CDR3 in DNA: TGTGCCAGCAGCTTAGGGCCAGGGGCAGATACGCAGTATTTT. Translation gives CASSLGPGADTQYF. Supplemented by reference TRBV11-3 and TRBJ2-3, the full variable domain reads EAGVVQSPRYKIIEKKQPVAFWCNPISGHNTLYWYLQNLGQGPELLIRYENEEAVDDSQLPKDRFSAERLKGVDSTLKIQPAELGDSAVYLCASSLGPGADTQYFGPGTRLTVL.

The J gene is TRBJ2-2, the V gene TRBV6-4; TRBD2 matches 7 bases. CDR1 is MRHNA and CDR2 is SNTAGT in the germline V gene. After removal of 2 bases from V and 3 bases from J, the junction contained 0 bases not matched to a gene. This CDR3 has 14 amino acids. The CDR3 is CASSDGLDTGELFF. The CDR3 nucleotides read TGTGCCAGCAGTGACGGACTAGACACCGGGGAGCTGTTTTTT.

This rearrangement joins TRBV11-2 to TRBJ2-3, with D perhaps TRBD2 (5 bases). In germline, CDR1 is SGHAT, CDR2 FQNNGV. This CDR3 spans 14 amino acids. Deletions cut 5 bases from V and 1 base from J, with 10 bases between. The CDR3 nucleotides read TGTGCCAGCAGCCCCGGACTCCGCACAGATACGCAGTATTTT. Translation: CASSPGLRTDTQYF.